The 30 T cell receptor beta chains reported below all come from one sample, sequenced in a study of blood T cell repertoires in COVID-19. The protocol was immunoSEQ multiplex PCR, while the TCRdb copy is restricted to in-frame clones and leaves out a portion. Of around 80,000 clones listed, approximately 80% are singletons. The sample consisted of peripheral blood. All receptors derive from a man older than 75 with acute or convalescent COVID-19.

The chain employs TRBV4-1 and TRBJ1-5; D gene unclear. The V and J ends lost 2 bases and 7 bases respectively, with 15 bases between them. This CDR3 is built from 15 residues. Germline V gene lookup returns CDR1 MGHRA and CDR2 YSYEKL. CDR3 in DNA: TGCGCCAGCAGCCAAAGCGGCAGTCCGGACCAGCCCCAGCATTTT. Translating gives CASSQSGSPDQPQHF.

The V and J genes are TRBV9 and TRBJ1-2; tentative D call: TRBD1 (5 bases). The germline V and J ends were trimmed by 0 bases and 5 bases, with 14 bases remaining between them. The V gene's germline CDR1 is SGDLS and CDR2 YYNGEE. The CDR3 has 15 amino acids. In DNA, the CDR3 is TGTGCCAGCAGCGTAGGGACACATGTTTCTTATGGCTACACCTTC. Translation: CASSVGTHVSYGYTF.

This rearrangement joins TRBV11-2 to TRBJ1-6, with D uncertain. Per germline, CDR1 SGHAT and CDR2 FQNNGV. This CDR3 comprises 14 residues. Trimming shortened V by 6 bases and J by 0 bases, and 6 bases separated the two germline ends. CDR3 nucleotide sequence: TGTGCCAGCAGTAGAGGCTCCTATAATTCACCCCTCCACTTT. It codes for CASSRGSYNSPLHF.

V is TRBV20-1 and J is TRBJ1-2; no definite D call. With 3 bases removed from V and 8 bases from J, the gap between germline ends came to 10 bases. Germline V gives CDR1 DFQATT, CDR2 SNEGSKA (reference sequence). The CDR3 spans 11 residues. The CDR3 DNA reads as TGCAGTGCTAGTTCCCAGTCAGGCTACACCTTC. This gives the protein CSASSQSGYTF.

This chain connects TRBV5-5 to TRBJ2-3; weak D call: TRBD2 (6 bases). CDR3 length: 15 residues. Germline V CDR1 and CDR2: SGHKS, YYEKEE (reference sequence). Trimming pared 0 bases from V and 8 bases from J, leaving 16 bases between. The CDR3: CASSLADGGGGTQYF. Written as DNA, the CDR3 is TGTGCCAGCAGCTTGGCGGACGGGGGAGGCGGTACGCAGTATTTT.

The chain links TRBV19 to TRBJ1-1; no clear D gene. Trimming left V 7 bases short and J 1 base short, with 10 bases between. The CDR3 totals 13 residues. Germline lookup yields CDR1 LNHDA and CDR2 SQIVND (reference sequence). This chain's CDR3 is CASKWRKNTEAFF. CDR3 bases: TGTGCCAGTAAATGGAGAAAGAACACTGAAGCTTTCTTT.

The gene calls are TRBV6-5 and TRBJ1-1; no clear D gene. Germline CDR1 MNHEY, CDR2 SVGAGI. The V end was cut by 0 bases, the J end by 7 bases, with 9 bases between. The CDR3 is 13 residues long. CDR3 bases: TGTGCCAGCAGTTACTCGCGGGTATTTGAAGCTTTCTTT. The encoded protein is CASSYSRVFEAFF.

The chain joins TRBV2 to TRBJ2-1, with D perhaps TRBD1 (6 bases). Germline CDR1 reads SNHLY; CDR2 reads FYNNEI. This CDR3 has 14 amino acids. Trimming stripped 4 bases from V and 2 bases from J, with 9 bases between. CDR3 DNA: TGTGCCAGCAGTGTGACAGGAACCTACAATGAGCAGTTCTTC. Translation gives CASSVTGTYNEQFF.

The chain is built from TRBV19 and TRBJ1-2, with TRBD1 matching over 9 bases. Trimming took 3 bases from V and 4 from J; bases not matched to a gene: 6. Germline lookup yields CDR1 LNHDA and CDR2 SQIVND (reference sequence). The CDR3 is made up of 15 amino acids. The CDR3 DNA is TGTGCCAGTAGTATCGGGACAGGGAAGACCTATGGCTACACCTTC. The encoded protein is CASSIGTGKTYGYTF.

V and J are TRBV6-6 and TRBJ1-2, with TRBD1 matching 9 bases. Trimming removed 4 bases from V and 7 bases from J; junction bases left unmatched: 4. CDR3 size: 13 residues. Germline V gives CDR1 MNHNY, CDR2 SVGAGI (reference sequence). CDR3 in amino acids: CASSSTGGGGYTF. The CDR3 coding sequence is TGTGCCAGCAGTTCTACAGGGGGCGGTGGCTACACCTTC.

The rearrangement uses TRBV15 and TRBJ1-3; no firm D call. Deletions cut 2 bases from V and 0 bases from J, with 14 bases between. CDR1 and CDR2 (germline): LNHNV, YYDKDF (reference sequence). The CDR3 runs to 17 residues. The CDR3 spells CATSRTRLGGSGNTIYF. CDR3 nucleotide sequence: TGTGCCACCAGCAGAACCAGGCTAGGAGGCTCTGGAAACACCATATATTTT.

The CDR3 DNA is TGTGCCAGCAGTCACAAGAGGTCGGGCACTGAAGCTTTCTTT. Its protein product is CASSHKRSGTEAFF. This chain uses TRBV6-5 with TRBJ1-1; D remains unclear. Deletions cut 5 bases from V and 4 bases from J, with 14 bases between. The CDR3 runs 14 residues. CDR1 and CDR2 (germline): MNHEY, SVGAGI.

The V call is TRBV11-2, the J call TRBJ2-5, with D possibly being TRBD1 (5 bases). V was trimmed by 1 base and J by 1 base, leaving 13 bases between them. There are 16 residues in the CDR3. Germline values: CDR1 SGHAT, CDR2 FQNNGV. The CDR3 coding sequence is TGTGCCAGCAGCTTAGGGTCCAGGGTGGGCCAAGAGACCCAGTACTTC. This encodes CASSLGSRVGQETQYF.

This clone occurred a few times. V is TRBV30 and J is TRBJ2-3; D may be TRBD2 (5 bases). The CDR3 sequence is 12 residues long. CDR1 is GTSNPN, CDR2 SVGIG, per germline (reference sequence). V was trimmed by 4 bases and J by 1 base, leaving 6 bases between them. This CDR3 is CAWKGGTDTQYF. The DNA for the CDR3 is TGTGCCTGGAAGGGAGGCACAGATACGCAGTATTTT.

The chain joins TRBV7-6 to TRBJ2-5; 7 nucleotides agree with TRBD1. Germline V CDR1 and CDR2: SGHVS, FNYEAQ. The CDR3 is 14 amino acids. After removal of 5 bases from V and 3 bases from J, the junction contained 6 bases not matched to a gene. CDR3 sequence: CASSPGTEKETQYF. Written as DNA, the CDR3 is TGTGCCAGCAGCCCTGGGACAGAGAAAGAGACCCAGTACTTC. Using reference TRBV7-6 and TRBJ2-5 for the parts outside the CDR3, the full variable domain is GAGVSQSPRYKVTKRGQDVALRCDPISGHVSLYWYRQALGQGPEFLTYFNYEAQQDKSGLPNDRFSAERPEGSISTLTIQRTEQRDSAMYRCASSPGTEKETQYFGPGTRLLVL.

This clone was detected only once. The chain combines TRBV5-1 with TRBJ2-5, with D possibly TRBD2 on 5 matching bases. The V gene lost 2 bases and the J gene lost 4 bases, with 15 bases spanning the gap. This CDR3 has 15 residues. Germline V gives CDR1 SGHRS, CDR2 YFSETQ. CDR3 DNA: TGCGCCAGCAGCTTAAGCGGTACCCTATTAGAGACCCAGTACTTC. Residues: CASSLSGTLLETQYF.

The chain combines TRBV6-2 or TRBV6-3 with TRBJ1-2, with D tentatively TRBD1 (6 bases). From germline, CDR1 is MNHEY and CDR2 SVGEGT. The CDR3 loop spans 14 amino acids. V shed 4 bases and J shed 2 bases, with 11 bases lying between them. This CDR3 reads CASSSSGANYGYTF. DNA of the CDR3: TGTGCCAGCAGTTCCTCAGGGGCGAACTATGGCTACACCTTC.

The chain has TRBV5-1 and TRBJ1-6; a weak D match, TRBD1 (6 bases). Germline lookup yields CDR1 SGHRS and CDR2 YFSETQ. The V end was cut by 1 base, the J end by 1 base, with 9 bases between. This CDR3 region has 16 residues. The CDR3 protein is CASSLTGQSYNSPLHF. The CDR3, as DNA: TGCGCCAGCAGCTTGACGGGACAATCCTATAATTCACCCCTCCACTTT.

The gene calls are TRBV11-2 and TRBJ1-2; 7 bases match TRBD1. With V trimmed by 0 bases and J by 7 bases, 8 bases remained unmatched. The CDR3 extends over 15 amino acids. Germline assignment: CDR1 SGHAT and CDR2 FQNNGV. In DNA form, the CDR3 reads TGTGCCAGCAGCTTAGATGGAACAGGGGATCGTGGCTACACCTTC. This gives the protein CASSLDGTGDRGYTF.

CDR3 nucleotide sequence: TGTGCCAGCAGCCTAGCCGGCCTTGACACAGATACGCAGTATTTT. Translating it yields CASSLAGLDTDTQYF. J is TRBJ2-3 and V is TRBV6-2 or TRBV6-3; D is possibly TRBD2 (5 bases). CDR1 MNHEY and CDR2 SVGEGT come from the germline V gene. This CDR3 region has 15 residues. V was clipped by 6 bases and J by 2 bases, with 15 bases between them.

The gene calls are TRBV2 and TRBJ2-2, with D perhaps TRBD1 (6 bases). The CDR3 contains 13 residues. Germline CDR1 SNHLY, CDR2 FYNNEI. V lost 2 bases and J 6 bases, leaving 7 bases between the germline ends. Here the CDR3 reads CASSETGSGELFF. CDR3 nucleotide sequence: TGTGCCAGCAGTGAAACAGGGTCCGGGGAGCTGTTTTTT.

This chain links TRBV3-1 (or the pseudogene TRBV3-2) with TRBJ1-3; a weak D match, TRBD1 (6 bases). The germline CDR1 and CDR2 sequences are LGHDT and YNNKEL (reference sequence). V was clipped by 3 bases and J by 2 bases, with 11 bases between them. CDR3 size: 15 residues. The CDR3 bases are TGTGCCAGCAGCCAGTTGGGGGCGCCTGGAAACACCATATATTTT. Encoded protein: CASSQLGAPGNTIYF.

This rearrangement joins TRBV19 to TRBJ1-2; 9 bases are a match to TRBD1. The length of the CDR3 is 15 residues. CDR1 and CDR2 from the germline V gene are LNHDA and SQIVND (reference sequence). V was pared by 5 bases and J by 4 bases, with 8 bases of the junction left unmatched. DNA of the CDR3: TGTGCCAGTAGTCGGGACAGGGAGGAGGGCTATGGCTACACCTTC. It translates to CASSRDREEGYGYTF. The full variable domain, its missing parts supplied by reference TRBV19 and TRBJ1-2, is DGGITQSPKYLFRKEGQNVTLSCEQNLNHDAMYWYRQDPGQGLRLIYYSQIVNDFQKGDIAEGYSVSREKKESFPLTVTSAQKNPTAFYLCASSRDREEGYGYTFGSGTRLTVV.

CDR3 in amino acids: CASTPQGQGAGYGYTF. CDR3 coding DNA: TGTGCCAGTACCCCCCAAGGACAGGGGGCTGGCTATGGCTACACCTTC. The chain uses TRBV19 and TRBJ1-2; TRBD1 matches at 11 bases. The CDR3 is 16 amino acids. Germline V lookup: CDR1 LNHDA, CDR2 SQIVND (reference sequence). V lost 7 bases and J lost 4; bases outside the gene matches: 11.

This clone showed up just a few times. The chain is built from TRBV5-1 and TRBJ2-5; D is perhaps TRBD2 (5 bases). V shed 4 bases and J shed 5 bases, with 15 bases lying between them. The CDR3 totals 14 residues. Germline V lookup: CDR1 SGHRS, CDR2 YFSETQ. The CDR3 region is CASSLGLGEETQYF. CDR3 nucleotides: TGCGCCAGCAGCCTTGGACTCGGGGAGGAGACCCAGTACTTC. Drawing the rest from reference TRBV5-1 and TRBJ2-5, the complete variable domain is KAGVTQTPRYLIKTRGQQVTLSCSPISGHRSVSWYQQTPGQGLQFLFEYFSETQRNKGNFPGRFSGRQFSNSRSEMNVSTLELGDSALYLCASSLGLGEETQYFGPGTRLLVL.

This clone was recorded only once. The chain joins TRBV2 to TRBJ2-2; 7 bases are a match to TRBD1. The CDR3 has 14 amino acids. J lost 8 bases, V lost 5 bases, and 8 bases had no gene match. Germline assignment: CDR1 SNHLY and CDR2 FYNNEI. Here the CDR3 reads CASSFSPGGGELFF. CDR3 sequence (DNA): TGTGCCAGCAGTTTTTCACCAGGGGGAGGGGAGCTGTTTTTT.

This clone was seen a single time. The chain uses TRBV19 and TRBJ2-5; 8 bases agree with TRBD1. Germline trimming cut 6 bases from V and 4 bases from J; bases unmatched to any gene: 10. This CDR3 region has 15 residues. Germline V gives CDR1 LNHDA, CDR2 SQIVND (reference sequence). The CDR3 loop reads CASSLRGQGIETQYF. CDR3 in DNA: TGTGCCAGTAGCCTCAGGGGGCAGGGAATAGAGACCCAGTACTTC.

The chain uses TRBV9 and TRBJ1-2; 8 bases map to TRBD1. The length of the CDR3 is 17 residues. V lost 1 base and J lost 6; bases outside the gene matches: 14. CDR1 and CDR2 (germline): SGDLS, YYNGEE. Here the CDR3 DNA reads TGTGCCAGCAGCGTATACGACAGGGGAAGTGTTTTGGATGGCTACACCTTC. This encodes CASSVYDRGSVLDGYTF.

In its sample, this clone was seen once. This rearrangement joins TRBV3-1 (or the pseudogene TRBV3-2) to TRBJ2-1, with D possibly matching TRBD2 (6 bases). Trimming removed 3 bases from V and 3 bases from J, with 12 bases in between. The CDR3 is made up of 15 amino acids. Germline CDR1 is LGHDT and CDR2 is YNNKEL (reference sequence). This chain's CDR3 is CASSHLGRGYNEQFF. The CDR3 coding sequence is TGTGCCAGCAGCCACTTGGGGCGGGGCTACAATGAGCAGTTCTTC.

This chain uses TRBV2 with TRBJ2-5; 12 bases are shared with TRBD1. The CDR3 consists of 14 residues. The J segment lost 4 bases and the V segment lost 6 bases, leaving 3 bases of the junction unmatched. Per germline, CDR1 SNHLY and CDR2 FYNNEI. The CDR3 nucleotides read TGTGCCAGCAGGGGGACAGGGGGCCGAGAGACCCAGTACTTC. Its translation: CASRGTGGRETQYF.